This is a list of T cell receptor beta chains from one sample in a study of Ad26.COV2.S vaccination and SARS-CoV-2 variants. Produced via immunoSEQ multiplex PCR; TCRdb's table is partial and in-frame only. The table lists about 680,000 clones, around 90% of them singletons. The source material was peripheral blood, sampled in a trial of Ad26.COV2.S vaccine versus placebo. Receptors were obtained from a person between 18 and 65 years old who received the Ad26.COV2.S COVID-19 vaccine or a placebo. The CDR3 runs from the conserved cysteine through the conserved F or W. Each record gives: D gene, clone size, J gene, V gene, CDR3 protein, CDR3 DNA. A D gene is named only where the DNA matches it firmly. Size is omitted from some rows. Given values are once, few, many or a class for expanded clones.

. . TRBJ1-2 TRBV2 CASRYRVGYGYTF TGTGCCAGCAGATACAGGGTTGGCTATGGCTACACCTTC
. few TRBJ2-7 TRBV14 CASSTFGYEQYF TGTGCCAGCAGCACCTTCGGCTACGAGCAGTACTTC
. many TRBJ1-4 TRBV2 CASSDREKLFF TGTGCCAGCAGTGACCGTGAAAAACTGTTTTTT
. . TRBJ1-2 TRBV4-3 CASSQGVRTDYGYTF TGCGCCAGCAGCCAAGGTGTAAGGACGGACTATGGCTACACCTTC
. . TRBJ2-5 TRBV5-1 CASSQTGLGQETQYF TGCGCCAGCAGCCAAACAGGGCTCGGCCAAGAGACCCAGTACTTC
TRBD2 few TRBJ2-7 TRBV11-2 CASSLEGLAGYEQYF TGTGCCAGCAGCTTAGAGGGACTAGCAGGCTACGAGCAGTACTTC
. . TRBJ2-7 TRBV4-3 CASSQEGSRGYEQYF TGCGCCAGCAGCCAAGAAGGCAGTAGGGGCTACGAGCAGTACTTC
. . TRBJ2-1 TRBV27 CASSFSSVYNEQFF TGTGCCAGCAGTTTCTCTAGCGTCTACAATGAGCAGTTCTTC
. . TRBJ1-6 TRBV30 CAWSGGPTVLRPLHF TGTGCCTGGAGTGGGGGTCCAACCGTACTTCGGCCCCTCCACTTT
. . TRBJ1-1 TRBV18 CASSPGGETEAFF TGTGCCAGCTCACCAGGGGGGGAGACTGAAGCTTTCTTT
TRBD1 . TRBJ1-6 TRBV4-2 CASSQGYRDSNNSPLHF TGTGCCAGCAGCCAAGGATACCGGGACAGCAATAATTCACCCCTCCACTTT
. . TRBJ1-1 TRBV6-2/TRBV6-3 CASSHPWRGANEAFF TGTGCCAGCAGCCACCCATGGCGAGGGGCGAATGAAGCTTTCTTT
. . TRBJ2-1 TRBV24-1 CATSDMTARIDEQFF TGTGCCACCAGTGATATGACAGCTCGCATAGATGAGCAGTTCTTC
. . TRBJ2-7 TRBV6-5 CASTHGEGSYEQYF TGTGCCAGCACCCACGGGGAAGGATCCTACGAGCAGTACTTC
TRBD2 . TRBJ2-1 TRBV24-1 CATSPPGGAGGSGEQFF TGTGCCACCAGTCCCCCCGGGGGGGCTGGCGGGAGTGGTGAGCAGTTCTTC
. . TRBJ2-6 TRBV6-6 CASSYWSSSGANVLTF TGTGCCAGCAGTTACTGGTCGAGCTCTGGGGCCAACGTCCTGACTTTC
. . TRBJ2-5 TRBV27 CASRSSGQETQYF TGTGCCAGCAGATCCTCGGGGCAAGAGACCCAGTACTTC
. . TRBJ2-1 TRBV12-3/TRBV12-4 CASSFSGYNEQFF TGTGCCAGCAGTTTTTCGGGATACAATGAGCAGTTCTTC
. few TRBJ1-4 TRBV6-5 CASSTLTGEKLFF TGTGCCAGCAGCACATTAACAGGGGAAAAACTGTTTTTT
TRBD1 . TRBJ2-7 TRBV11-2 CASSVWGQGTIEQYF TGTGCCAGCAGCGTTTGGGGACAGGGGACGATCGAGCAGTACTTC
. . TRBJ2-7 TRBV6-5 CASSLDGGGAAYEQYF TGTGCCAGCAGTTTGGATGGTGGGGGGGCGGCCTACGAGCAGTACTTC
. once TRBJ1-6 TRBV6-2/TRBV6-3 CASSYSGQGTLYNSPLHF TGTGCCAGCAGTTACTCAGGACAAGGAACCTTATATAATTCACCCCTCCACTTT
TRBD1 . TRBJ1-6 TRBV5-8 CASSLGGTGDSPLHF TGTGCCAGCAGCCTCGGGGGGACAGGGGATTCACCCCTCCACTTT
. few TRBJ1-5 TRBV11-2 CASSVDTGGNQPQHF TGTGCCAGCAGCGTAGACACGGGGGGTAATCAGCCCCAGCATTTT
TRBD2 . TRBJ2-5 TRBV7-2 CAGGPGGRSAGTQYF TGTGCCGGCGGTCCGGGCGGGAGGTCCGCCGGGACCCAGTACTTC
. . TRBJ1-2 TRBV23-1 CASIQQGDSYGYTF TGCGCCAGCATCCAACAGGGAGACAGCTATGGCTACACCTTC
. . TRBJ2-3 TRBV19 CASIPTGRAGTDTQYF TGTGCCAGTATACCCACGGGAAGGGCAGGTACAGATACGCAGTATTTT
TRBD2 . TRBJ2-3 TRBV7-6 CASSFRLAGGGTDTQYF TGTGCCAGCAGCTTCCGACTAGCGGGGGGTGGGACAGATACGCAGTATTTT
. once TRBJ1-5 TRBV5-8 CASSLSGSNQPQHF TGTGCCAGCAGCTTGTCAGGTTCCAATCAGCCCCAGCATTTT
. . TRBJ2-5 TRBV6-5 CASRGSWGQETQYF TGTGCCAGCAGAGGGAGCTGGGGGCAAGAGACCCAGTACTTC
TRBD2 once TRBJ2-7 TRBV29-1 CSVRYSGSLHEQYF TGCAGCGTCCGCTACAGCGGGAGTCTGCACGAGCAGTACTTC